This entry is about one T cell receptor beta chain. The CDR3 is 18 residues long. The data were obtained in a study of blood T cell repertoires in COVID-19. TCRdb keeps only in-frame clones here, not all; method: immunoSEQ multiplex PCR. The sample carries roughly 440,000 clones, 88% recorded once. The source is a woman in her 50s with COVID-19, enrolled during active disease. The chain uses TRBV21-1 and TRBJ2-2; the table calls TRBD1, which could not be checked here. TRBV21-1 is termed a pseudogene. The sample taken for sequencing was peripheral blood. The CDR3, as DNA: TGTGCCAGCAGAGACATCGTGGGGCAGGAGCCGAACACCGGGGAGCTGTTTTTT. Translating gives CASRDIVGQEPNTGELFF.